Below, 17 T cell receptor beta chains from the same sample are listed, as sequenced in a study of patients and donors after allogeneic stem cell transplantation. Via MiXCR, TCRdb re-called the RT-PCR reads, giving one row per CDR3 protein. The data show more than 850,000 distinct CDR3 sequences, over 15% seen once. What was sequenced was blood, either unsorted or a sorted T cell fraction (not recorded which). The receptors were sampled from a human donor who was either an allogeneic HSCT recipient or a stem cell or donor lymphocyte infusion donor (not recorded which). It is not recorded whose cells these are; they may come from a transplant donor.

Worth noting for this clonotype: The junction departs from the called germline gene at one end, perhaps through a read error. The chain employs TRBV12-3 or TRBV12-4 and TRBJ1-4; possible D gene TRBD1, 5 bases. This CDR3 comprises 17 residues. The CDR3 spells CASSYLLGGAHSERLFF. CDR3 sequence (DNA): TGTGCCAGCAGTTACCTCCTCGGAGGGGCGCATAGCGAAAGACTGTTTTTT.

This clonotype was observed many times. The rearrangement links TRBV12-3 or TRBV12-4 to TRBJ1-5; D gene uncertain. V was pared by 6 bases and J by 5 bases, with 14 bases between. CDR3 length: 14 residues. For the CDR3, the DNA is TGTGCCAGCAGCAGCCTACCCGGGGATCAGCCCCAGCATTTT. Amino acid sequence: CASSSLPGDQPQHF.

The sample holds a few counts of this clonotype. The chain couples TRBV20-1 to TRBJ1-1; weak D call: TRBD1 (6 bases). The CDR3 consists of 13 residues. Per germline, CDR1 DFQATT and CDR2 SNEGSKA (reference sequence). Trimming cost V 6 bases and J 6 bases, with 17 bases left between them. The CDR3 coding sequence is TGCAGTGCCCAGAAAGGGGGGGGCGCTGAAGCTTTCTTT. Its translation is CSAQKGGGAEAFF.

Only a few counts were recorded for this clonotype. The chain joins TRBV10-3 to TRBJ1-1, with TRBD1 identical over 12 bases. Germline loops: CDR1 ENHRY, CDR2 SYGVKD. The CDR3 has 13 residues. Trimming cost V 8 bases and J 7 bases; bases outside gene matches: 5. In nucleotides, the CDR3 is TGTGCCATCGGGGGACAGGGGGCTAGTGAAGCTTTCTTT. It codes for CAIGGQGASEAFF.

This clonotype was seen a handful of times. The J gene is TRBJ1-1, the V gene TRBV11-3, with 7 bases lining up with TRBD1. Losses at the gene ends were 5 bases for V and 7 bases for J; bases not matched to a gene: 10. The CDR3 loop spans 14 amino acids. CDR1 and CDR2 from the germline V gene are SGHNT and YENEEA. The DNA of the CDR3 is TGTGCCAGCAGCCCGACAGGGTTTGGAGGTGAAGCTTTCTTT. Translation: CASSPTGFGGEAFF.

This clonotype has just a few counts. The rearrangement joins TRBV6-5 to TRBJ1-2, with TRBD1 matching 7 bases. Germline V CDR1 and CDR2: MNHEY, SVGAGI. CDR3 size: 15 residues. Trimming took 0 bases from V and 4 from J; bases not matched to a gene: 5. Here the CDR3 DNA reads TGTGCCAGCAGTTACTCCGGGACAGATTTCTATGGCTACACCTTC. Its protein product is CASSYSGTDFYGYTF.

This clonotype was counted only a few times. This chain uses TRBV12-3 or TRBV12-4 with TRBJ1-1; a weak D match, TRBD1 (5 bases). V lost 6 bases, J lost 5 bases, and 19 bases lay in between. There are 15 residues in the CDR3. CDR3 DNA: TGTGCCAGCAGATCATTCAGGGATCGGGGGACTGAAGCTTTCTTT. Its translation is CASRSFRDRGTEAFF.

V gene TRBV24-1 combines with J gene TRBJ2-1; no clear D. This CDR3 is 13 amino acids long. CDR1 and CDR2 from the germline V gene are KGHDR and SFDVKD. V lost 1 base to trimming and J lost 8 bases, with 8 bases between them. The CDR3 coding sequence is TGTGCCACCAGTGATTTTAAGGGCGATGAGCAGTTCTTC. Translation: CATSDFKGDEQFF.

The chain recombines TRBV5-1 with TRBJ2-2, with unresolved D. The CDR3 is 15 amino acids. Germline V CDR1 and CDR2: SGHRS, YFSETQ. V was clipped by 5 bases and J by 2 bases, with 13 bases between them. Here the CDR3 DNA reads TGCGCCAGCAGTCTAGAAGGAGATAACACCGGGGAGCTGTTTTTT. This gives the protein CASSLEGDNTGELFF. The full variable domain, rest sourced from reference TRBV5-1 and TRBJ2-2, is KAGVTQTPRYLIKTRGQQVTLSCSPISGHRSVSWYQQTPGQGLQFLFEYFSETQRNKGNFPGRFSGRQFSNSRSEMNVSTLELGDSALYLCASSLEGDNTGELFFGEGSRLTVL.

The CDR3 DNA follows: TGTGCCAGCAGTTTAAAGGGAGGGCATGAAGCTTTCTTT. Translated, it gives CASSLKGGHEAFF. J is TRBJ1-1 and V is TRBV27, with D uncertain. The ends were cut back, 2 bases at V and 7 bases at J, with 11 bases in the middle. Germline V gene sequence: CDR1 MNHEY, CDR2 SMNVEV (reference sequence). The CDR3 has 13 residues.

The rearrangement joins TRBV5-1 to TRBJ2-1; TRBD2 matches at 8 bases. This CDR3 is 15 amino acids long. J gave up 7 bases and V 7 bases, and 13 bases lay outside the gene matches. Germline assignment: CDR1 SGHRS and CDR2 YFSETQ. The CDR3 sequence: CASALAGLISNEQFF. CDR3 DNA: TGCGCCAGCGCTTTAGCGGGACTCATTTCAAATGAGCAGTTCTTC.

The chain employs TRBV25-1 and TRBJ2-3; 8 bases match TRBD2. CDR1 is MGHDK and CDR2 is SYGVNS in the germline V gene. The V gene end was trimmed by 1 base and the J gene end by 4 bases; junction bases not matched to a gene: 7. The length of the CDR3 is 16 residues. The CDR3 DNA reads TGTGCCAGCAGTGAATTAGTGGCGGGGGGCGCAGATACGCAGTATTTT. Translated, it gives CASSELVAGGADTQYF.

This chain uses TRBV12-3 or TRBV12-4 with TRBJ1-2; D call uncertain. Deletions cut 2 bases from V and 5 bases from J, with 6 bases between. This CDR3 has 12 amino acids. The DNA for the CDR3 is TGTGCCAGCAGTTTAAACCCGTATGGCTACACCTTC. This encodes CASSLNPYGYTF.

This clonotype was counted a single time. The chain couples TRBV7-9 to TRBJ1-5; 9 nucleotides line up with TRBD1. Germline V CDR1 and CDR2: SEHNR, FQNEAQ (reference sequence). CDR3 length: 16 amino acids. V dropped 5 bases and J dropped 5; count of bases not matched to a gene: 10. In nucleotides, the CDR3 is TGTGCCAGCAGCGAGACCACCGGGACAGGGCATCAGCCCCAGCATTTT. Translating gives CASSETTGTGHQPQHF.

The V and J genes are TRBV30 and TRBJ1-1; D might be TRBD1 (5 bases). The CDR3 has 16 residues. V lost 2 bases and J lost 0, with 16 bases in between. Germline CDR1 reads GTSNPN; CDR2 reads SVGIG (reference sequence). The CDR3 nucleotides are TGTGCCTGGAGTCGTGGGACGATGGAGTTGAACACTGAAGCTTTCTTT. This encodes CAWSRGTMELNTEAFF.

This clonotype has just a few counts. This rearrangement joins TRBV20-1 to TRBJ2-7, with TRBD1 identical over 8 bases. This CDR3 is 14 amino acids long. The germline gives CDR1 DFQATT, CDR2 SNEGSKA (reference sequence). V lost 1 base to trimming and J lost 6 bases; unmatched junction nucleotides: 8. CDR3 in DNA: TGCAGTGCTAGAGCTCAGACAGGGGCGGGCGAGCAGTACTTC. This sequence encodes CSARAQTGAGEQYF.

The chain recombines TRBV7-2 with TRBJ2-5; 7 bases fit TRBD2. The CDR3 loop spans 15 amino acids. V shed 1 base, J shed 4 bases, and the junction held 6 bases outside the gene matches. Germline assignment: CDR1 SGHTA and CDR2 FQGNSA. The CDR3 DNA follows: TGTGCCAGCAGCTTAGGTTTGGGGGGGGTAGAGACCCAGTACTTC. Translated: CASSLGLGGVETQYF.